This is a list of T cell receptor beta chains from one sample in a study of shared clonotypes between healthy human individuals. The data were produced by immunoSEQ multiplex PCR, yet TCRdb's version contains in-frame clones alone and is incomplete. The table shows over 2,000,000 clones, with 93% occurring only once. The sequenced material came from naive CD8+ T cells from PBMCs. The receptors stem from a young man in good health. Some clones in this sample may be carry-over from other donors' samples. The CDR3 runs from the conserved cysteine through the conserved F or W. Each record gives: clone size, V gene, J gene, D gene, CDR3 protein, CDR3 DNA. The D gene is left open where the match is weak. Clone size is shown for a subset of rows, as once, few, many or a class of expanded clone.

size: .; V: TRBV9; J: TRBJ2-6; D: .; CDR3: CASRGVGANVLTF; DNA: TGTGCCAGCCGGGGTGTTGGGGCCAACGTCCTGACTTTC
size: .; V: TRBV6-1; J: TRBJ2-7; D: .; CDR3: CASSEVYYFYEQYF; DNA: TGTGCCAGCAGTGAAGTTTACTATTTCTACGAGCAGTACTTC
size: .; V: TRBV27; J: TRBJ2-7; D: TRBD1; CDR3: CASRMGQISYEQYF; DNA: TGTGCCAGCAGGATGGGACAGATCTCCTACGAGCAGTACTTC
size: .; V: TRBV7-9; J: TRBJ1-2; D: TRBD1; CDR3: CASSSDRSNYGYTF; DNA: TGTGCCAGCAGCTCGGACAGGTCTAACTATGGCTACACCTTC
size: .; V: TRBV7-3; J: TRBJ2-7; D: TRBD1; CDR3: CASSRTGPSYEQYF; DNA: TGTGCCAGCAGCCGGACAGGGCCCTCCTACGAGCAGTACTTC
size: .; V: TRBV28; J: TRBJ2-2; D: TRBD2; CDR3: CASSLRRGLALGEELFF; DNA: TGTGCCAGCAGTTTAAGGCGCGGACTAGCTCTGGGGGAGGAGCTGTTTTTT
size: .; V: TRBV4-1; J: TRBJ1-5; D: .; CDR3: CASSQVGGAGFSNQPQHF; DNA: TGCGCCAGCAGCCAAGTTGGTGGCGCAGGGTTTAGCAATCAGCCCCAGCATTTT
size: .; V: TRBV6-5; J: TRBJ2-2; D: .; CDR3: CASSYSTVGELFF; DNA: TGTGCCAGCAGTTACTCGACCGTTGGGGAGCTGTTTTTT
size: .; V: TRBV13; J: TRBJ1-1; D: TRBD1; CDR3: CASSSRQGIAILEAFF; DNA: TGTGCCAGCAGCTCCCGACAGGGGATCGCCATTCTAGAAGCTTTCTTT
size: .; V: TRBV27; J: TRBJ2-1; D: TRBD2; CDR3: CASSPYELAGTYNEQFF; DNA: TGTGCCAGCAGTCCGTACGAACTAGCGGGAACCTACAATGAGCAGTTCTTC
size: .; V: TRBV6-5; J: TRBJ2-1; D: .; CDR3: CASSYSPSFNEQFF; DNA: TGTGCCAGCAGTTACTCCCCCAGCTTCAATGAGCAGTTCTTC
size: .; V: TRBV7-9; J: TRBJ2-7; D: TRBD1; CDR3: CASSSGQGTKTYEQYF; DNA: TGTGCCAGCAGCTCTGGACAGGGGACAAAAACCTACGAGCAGTACTTC
size: .; V: TRBV25-1; J: TRBJ2-3; D: TRBD1; CDR3: CASSEWQGATDTQYF; DNA: TGTGCCAGCAGTGAGTGGCAGGGGGCGACGGATACGCAGTATTTT
size: .; V: TRBV7-9; J: TRBJ1-2; D: .; CDR3: CASSNVETGPFLYNGYTF; DNA: TGTGCCAGCAGCAACGTCGAGACAGGCCCCTTCCTATATAATGGCTACACCTTC
size: .; V: TRBV27; J: TRBJ2-5; D: .; CDR3: CASSLSMTVGETQYF; DNA: TGTGCCAGCAGTTTATCCATGACAGTCGGAGAGACCCAGTACTTC
size: .; V: TRBV7-8; J: TRBJ2-3; D: .; CDR3: CASSWRVADTQYF; DNA: TGTGCCAGCAGCTGGAGGGTAGCAGATACGCAGTATTTT
size: .; V: TRBV15; J: TRBJ2-1; D: TRBD2; CDR3: CATSRVAGTYNEQFF; DNA: TGTGCCACCAGCAGAGTAGCGGGTACCTACAATGAGCAGTTCTTC
size: .; V: TRBV20-1; J: TRBJ2-5; D: .; CDR3: CSVIPQETQYF; DNA: TGCAGTGTGATCCCCCAAGAGACCCAGTACTTC
size: .; V: TRBV2; J: TRBJ1-2; D: .; CDR3: CASSEVWESGYGYTF; DNA: TGTGCCAGCAGTGAGGTCTGGGAGAGCGGCTATGGCTACACCTTC
size: .; V: TRBV30; J: TRBJ2-7; D: .; CDR3: CAHTVRNTYEQYF; DNA: TGTGCCCATACGGTCAGGAATACCTACGAGCAGTACTTC
size: .; V: TRBV29-1; J: TRBJ1-2; D: TRBD1; CDR3: CSVTPQGAEGYTF; DNA: TGCAGCGTTACGCCACAGGGGGCGGAAGGCTACACCTTC
size: .; V: TRBV28; J: TRBJ2-5; D: .; CDR3: CASSERLQETQYF; DNA: TGTGCCAGCAGTGAGAGGCTACAAGAGACCCAGTACTTC
size: .; V: TRBV7-9; J: TRBJ2-1; D: TRBD2; CDR3: CASSSTSGSGDEQFF; DNA: TGTGCCAGCAGCTCAACTAGCGGGAGTGGTGATGAGCAGTTCTTC
size: .; V: TRBV6-1; J: TRBJ2-2; D: .; CDR3: CASSERIGWGGELFF; DNA: TGTGCCAGCAGTGAAAGGATCGGGTGGGGCGGGGAGCTGTTTTTT
size: .; V: TRBV5-6; J: TRBJ1-1; D: .; CDR3: CASSPIPQGENTEAFF; DNA: TGTGCCAGCAGCCCCATCCCCCAAGGAGAGAACACTGAAGCTTTCTTT
size: .; V: TRBV7-2; J: TRBJ2-7; D: .; CDR3: CASSYGALSTYEQYF; DNA: TGTGCCAGCAGCTATGGGGCCCTATCGACCTACGAGCAGTACTTC
size: .; V: TRBV27; J: TRBJ1-2; D: .; CDR3: CASVGRFGDGYTF; DNA: TGTGCCAGCGTGGGTCGATTCGGGGATGGCTACACCTTC
size: .; V: TRBV13; J: TRBJ2-7; D: TRBD1; CDR3: CASSWGTASYEQYF; DNA: TGTGCCAGCAGCTGGGGGACAGCCTCCTACGAGCAGTACTTC
size: .; V: TRBV7-9; J: TRBJ2-1; D: TRBD2; CDR3: CASSLPRGTSTSNEQFF; DNA: TGTGCCAGCAGCCTACCGCGGGGGACCTCAACTAGTAATGAGCAGTTCTTC
size: once; V: TRBV29-1; J: TRBJ2-1; D: TRBD2; CDR3: CSVETRLAVYNEQFF; DNA: TGCAGCGTTGAAACACGACTAGCGGTCTACAATGAGCAGTTCTTC
size: .; V: TRBV7-9; J: TRBJ2-7; D: .; CDR3: CASSLLGGTYEQYF; DNA: TGTGCCAGCAGCTTATTGGGCGGCACCTACGAGCAGTACTTC
size: .; V: TRBV7-9; J: TRBJ1-2; D: .; CDR3: CASSLRRGRVNYGYTF; DNA: TGTGCCAGCAGCCTTAGGCGGGGCAGGGTGAACTATGGCTACACCTTC
size: once; V: TRBV18; J: TRBJ2-2; D: TRBD2; CDR3: CASSPPGGTFDTGELFF; DNA: TGTGCCAGCTCACCACCCGGGGGGACCTTCGACACCGGGGAGCTGTTTTTT
size: .; V: TRBV11-2; J: TRBJ2-1; D: .; CDR3: CASSLTASWRNEQFF; DNA: TGTGCCAGCAGCTTAACGGCTTCGTGGCGAAATGAGCAGTTCTTC
size: .; V: TRBV28; J: TRBJ1-5; D: TRBD1; CDR3: CASSPRDRSNQPQHF; DNA: TGTGCCAGCAGCCCCCGGGACAGAAGCAATCAGCCCCAGCATTTT
size: .; V: TRBV2; J: TRBJ2-7; D: TRBD1; CDR3: CASSEAQGQSYEQYF; DNA: TGTGCCAGCAGTGAAGCGCAGGGACAGTCCTACGAGCAGTACTTC
size: .; V: TRBV7-9; J: TRBJ2-7; D: .; CDR3: CASSFSGSYEQYF; DNA: TGTGCCAGCAGCTTTTCCGGGTCCTACGAGCAGTACTTC
size: .; V: TRBV7-9; J: TRBJ2-3; D: .; CDR3: CASSLMSLTDTQYF; DNA: TGTGCCAGCAGCTTAATGTCCCTCACAGATACGCAGTATTTT
size: once; V: TRBV25-1; J: TRBJ2-7; D: TRBD2; CDR3: CASSALTSASYEQYF; DNA: TGTGCCAGCAGTGCCCTGACTAGCGCAAGTTACGAGCAGTACTTC
size: .; V: TRBV29-1; J: TRBJ2-7; D: TRBD1; CDR3: CSVGQTGTGGYEQYF; DNA: TGCAGCGTTGGGCAAACCGGGACAGGGGGCTACGAGCAGTACTTC
size: .; V: TRBV5-6; J: TRBJ2-3; D: .; CDR3: CASSLADTQYF; DNA: TGTGCCAGCAGCTTGGCTGATACGCAGTATTTT
size: .; V: TRBV5-4; J: TRBJ2-5; D: TRBD1; CDR3: CASSLDRAGETQYF; DNA: TGTGCCAGCAGCTTAGACAGGGCTGGAGAGACCCAGTACTTC
size: .; V: TRBV28; J: TRBJ2-3; D: .; CDR3: CASSPRPRPTDTQYF; DNA: TGTGCCAGCAGTCCCCGCCCGAGGCCCACAGATACGCAGTATTTT
size: .; V: TRBV28; J: TRBJ2-7; D: TRBD2; CDR3: CASSILLAGNITYEQYF; DNA: TGTGCCAGCAGCATTTTACTAGCGGGGAACATTACCTACGAGCAGTACTTC
size: once; V: TRBV28; J: TRBJ2-7; D: .; CDR3: CASRSFDNTYEQYF; DNA: TGTGCCAGCAGATCCTTTGACAATACCTACGAGCAGTACTTC
size: .; V: TRBV11-2; J: TRBJ2-5; D: .; CDR3: CASSPSAGKTQYF; DNA: TGTGCCAGCAGCCCCTCGGCGGGTAAGACCCAGTACTTC
size: .; V: TRBV7-9; J: TRBJ2-5; D: .; CDR3: CASSLPGEETQYF; DNA: TGTGCCAGCAGCTTACCGGGAGAAGAGACCCAGTACTTC
size: .; V: TRBV28; J: TRBJ1-5; D: .; CDR3: CASSNTRGVERNQPQHF; DNA: TGTGCCAGCAGCAATACGAGGGGAGTCGAGCGCAATCAGCCCCAGCATTTT
size: .; V: TRBV7-8; J: TRBJ2-3; D: TRBD2; CDR3: CASSSDPASGRATDTQYF; DNA: TGTGCCAGCAGCTCCGACCCTGCCAGCGGGAGGGCCACAGATACGCAGTATTTT
size: .; V: TRBV7-9; J: TRBJ1-2; D: .; CDR3: CASSLAGGAIYGYTF; DNA: TGTGCCAGCAGCTTAGCTGGAGGGGCGATCTATGGCTACACCTTC
size: .; V: TRBV4-3; J: TRBJ2-1; D: .; CDR3: CASSHQTHNEQFF; DNA: TGCGCCAGCAGCCACCAAACCCACAATGAGCAGTTCTTC
size: .; V: TRBV9; J: TRBJ2-7; D: .; CDR3: CASSGGTESSSYEQYF; DNA: TGTGCCAGCAGCGGAGGGACGGAGTCTTCATCCTACGAGCAGTACTTC
size: .; V: TRBV6-6; J: TRBJ1-1; D: TRBD1; CDR3: CASRATGANTEAFF; DNA: TGTGCCAGCAGGGCGACAGGGGCGAACACTGAAGCTTTCTTT
size: .; V: TRBV7-2; J: TRBJ2-7; D: TRBD1; CDR3: CASSSSKGQGTYEQYF; DNA: TGTGCCAGCAGCTCTAGCAAGGGACAGGGTACCTACGAGCAGTACTTC
size: .; V: TRBV19; J: TRBJ1-4; D: .; CDR3: CASSIDPDGDTREKLFF; DNA: TGTGCCAGTAGTATCGACCCCGACGGGGACACACGTGAAAAACTGTTTTTT
size: .; V: TRBV27; J: TRBJ2-1; D: .; CDR3: CASSPWTEGYNEQFF; DNA: TGTGCCAGCAGTCCCTGGACTGAGGGTTACAATGAGCAGTTCTTC